These 19 T cell receptor beta chains originate from one sample sequenced in a study of T cell repertoires in cytomegalovirus infection. One entry per CDR3 protein, called by TCRdb with MiXCR from the reads. Of 300,000 to 400,000 distinct CDR3 sequences in the sample, about a sixth were seen once. The sequenced material came from PBMCs. The receptors derive from a human donor in good health (CMV status not recorded). Some clones in this sample may be carry-over from other donors' samples.

CDR3 region: CASSQDLGFGGTEAFF. CDR3 nucleotide sequence: TGCGCCAGCAGCCAAGATCTTGGTTTTGGTGGGACTGAAGCTTTCTTT. The rearrangement joins TRBV4-1 to TRBJ1-1; D call uncertain. The germline CDR1 and CDR2 sequences are MGHRA and YSYEKL. Trimming stripped 0 bases from V and 5 bases from J, with 16 bases between. This CDR3 has 16 residues.

This clonotype was detected many times. The chain carries TRBV28 and TRBJ1-2; no reliable D call. V lost 3 bases, J lost 4 bases, and 15 bases lay in between. CDR1 is MDHEN and CDR2 is SYDVKM in the germline V gene. The CDR3 is made up of 15 amino acids. CDR3 nucleotides: TGTGCCAGCAGTTTTTTTCATCAGCCTACCTATGGCTACACCTTC. This sequence encodes CASSFFHQPTYGYTF.

The V and J genes are TRBV27 and TRBJ1-5, with 7 bases aligning to TRBD1. Germline loops: CDR1 MNHEY, CDR2 SMNVEV (reference sequence). With 4 bases clipped from V and 6 bases from J, the junction kept 6 bases outside the gene matches. This CDR3 is built from 14 residues. The CDR3 reads CASSSQGGLQPQHF. In nucleotides, the CDR3 is TGTGCCAGCAGTTCACAAGGGGGCCTTCAGCCCCAGCATTTT.

The chain uses TRBV28 and TRBJ1-5; weak D call: TRBD1 (5 bases). CDR3 length equals 14 residues. V was cut by 6 bases and J by 6 bases, with 15 bases left in between. Germline values: CDR1 MDHEN, CDR2 SYDVKM. DNA for the CDR3: TGTGCCAGCAGCCCTTTTGCAGGGCCTCAGCCCCAGCATTTT. This gives the protein CASSPFAGPQPQHF.

The chain has TRBV7-9 and TRBJ2-7, with D uncertain. The germline V and J ends were trimmed by 0 bases and 6 bases, with 6 bases remaining between them. The CDR3 has 12 residues. CDR1 and CDR2 from the germline V gene are SEHNR and FQNEAQ (reference sequence). The CDR3 DNA reads as TGTGCCAGCAGCTTAGCGGCAGCCGAGCAGTACTTC. It encodes CASSLAAAEQYF. The full variable domain, with the rest looked up from reference TRBV7-9 and TRBJ2-7, is DTGVSQNPRHKITKRGQNVTFRCDPISEHNRLYWYRQTLGQGPEFLTYFQNEAQLEKSRLLSDRFSAERPKGSFSTLEIQRTEQGDSAMYLCASSLAAAEQYFGPGTRLTVT.

V gene TRBV19 combines with J gene TRBJ2-1, with D possibly being TRBD2 (5 bases). The CDR3 runs to 15 residues. Trimming shortened V by 3 bases and J by 4 bases, and 13 bases separated the two germline ends. CDR1 and CDR2 (germline): LNHDA, SQIVND (reference sequence). CDR3 loop: CASSMSGSDYNEQFF. The CDR3 DNA reads TGTGCCAGTAGTATGTCGGGGTCCGATTACAATGAGCAGTTCTTC.

This clonotype turned up a few times. This sequence joins TRBV6-2 or TRBV6-3 and TRBJ1-2, with 7 bases matching TRBD1. The CDR3 loop spans 15 amino acids. Germline V lookup: CDR1 MNHEY, CDR2 SVGEGT. J was trimmed by 1 base and V by 2 bases; bases with no gene match: 4. The CDR3 loop reads CASSYIRQGNYGYTF. For the CDR3, the DNA is TGTGCCAGCAGTTACATCCGACAGGGTAACTATGGCTACACCTTC.

This clonotype was counted ten times or more. The J gene is TRBJ1-2, the V gene TRBV7-2, with D perhaps matching TRBD1 (6 bases). CDR3 length equals 14 residues. The germline CDR1 and CDR2 sequences are SGHTA and FQGNSA. V was pared by 2 bases and J by 4 bases, with 11 bases between. Written as DNA, the CDR3 is TGTGCCAGCAGCTTACTTACAGGGCCCTATGGCTACACCTTC. Its protein product is CASSLLTGPYGYTF.

This clonotype was counted ten times or more. The CDR3 reads CASSYPSSGGPSEQYF. CDR3 bases: TGTGCCAGCAGCTACCCCTCTTCGGGAGGGCCCAGCGAGCAGTACTTC. The V and J genes are TRBV7-2 and TRBJ2-7, with 8 bases identical to TRBD2. The J segment lost 6 bases and the V segment lost 4 bases, leaving 14 bases of the junction unmatched. Germline lookup yields CDR1 SGHTA and CDR2 FQGNSA. There are 16 residues in the CDR3.

This clonotype occurred a few times. The chain has TRBV6-2 or TRBV6-3 and TRBJ2-1; a weak D match, TRBD1 (5 bases). The V end lost 6 bases, the J end lost 0 bases, and 15 bases lay between the germline ends. The germline V gene encodes CDR1 MNHEY and CDR2 SVGEGT. CDR3 size: 16 residues. The CDR3 DNA is TGTGCCAGCAGCCACAGGACATCCCGCTCCTACAATGAGCAGTTCTTC. It encodes CASSHRTSRSYNEQFF.

The rearrangement uses TRBV5-4 and TRBJ2-7, with D hard to call. CDR3 length: 16 residues. Deletions cut 3 bases from V and 0 bases from J, with 16 bases between. The germline V gene encodes CDR1 SGHNT and CDR2 YYREEE (reference sequence). CDR3 coding DNA: TGTGCCAGCAGCTCTTACGGGCGCGAGAGCTCCTACGAGCAGTACTTC. Translation gives CASSSYGRESSYEQYF.

For this clonotype: This may stem from a read error, because a much larger clone lies one nucleotide away. V usage is TRBV7-9 and J usage is TRBJ1-6; unclear D gene. There are 13 residues in the CDR3. The germline V gene encodes CDR1 SEHNR and CDR2 FQNEAQ (reference sequence). Trimming cost V 6 bases and J 1 base, with 4 bases left between them. For the CDR3, the DNA is TGTGCCAGCAGGAGGTCCTATAATTCACCCCTCCACTTT. Translation: CASRRSYNSPLHF.

Only a few counts were recorded for this clonotype. V is TRBV12-3 or TRBV12-4 and J is TRBJ2-1, with D uncertain. The CDR3 runs to 19 residues. Trimming pared 5 bases from V and 2 bases from J, leaving 25 bases between. The CDR3 is CASSASVAPGKRTYNEQFF. CDR3 bases: TGTGCCAGCAGTGCTTCAGTGGCCCCTGGGAAAAGGACCTACAATGAGCAGTTCTTC.

This clonotype occurred many times. The chain combines TRBV6-1 with TRBJ2-1; D gene ambiguous. Trimming took off 5 bases at V and 3 bases at J, with 8 bases between the two ends. CDR3 length: 13 amino acids. The germline CDR1 and CDR2 sequences are MNHNS and SASEGT. The CDR3 nucleotides read TGTGCCAGCAGTCTCATAAACTACAATGAGCAGTTCTTC. The encoded protein is CASSLINYNEQFF.

V and J are TRBV4-1 and TRBJ2-5; perhaps TRBD1 as D (6 bases). Germline lookup yields CDR1 MGHRA and CDR2 YSYEKL. The V end was cut by 4 bases, the J end by 1 base, with 19 bases between. The CDR3 loop spans 17 amino acids. The CDR3 protein is CASSLMTSGRGQETQYF. DNA for the CDR3: TGCGCCAGCAGCCTAATGACATCTGGCAGGGGCCAAGAGACCCAGTACTTC.

To note about this clonotype: It may be a read error: a sequence one base away is much more abundant. The J gene is TRBJ2-1, the V gene TRBV7-6; D possibly corresponds to TRBD2 (5 bases). V lost 5 bases, J lost 6 bases, and 17 bases lay in between. CDR1 SGHVS and CDR2 FNYEAQ come from the germline V gene. The CDR3 runs to 15 residues. The CDR3 loop is CASSTRTCGPNEQFF. DNA of the CDR3: TGTGCCAGCAGCACAAGGACTTGCGGGCCCAATGAGCAGTTCTTC.

This clonotype has a count of ten or more. The V gene is TRBV7-2, the J gene TRBJ2-5; TRBD2 matches at 11 bases. Germline CDR1 is SGHTA and CDR2 is FQGNSA. This CDR3 has 17 amino acids. Trimming removed 7 bases from V and 0 bases from J; junction bases left unmatched: 10. For the CDR3, the DNA is TGTGCCAGCACCCAGGGGACTAGCGGATTTTACCAAGAGACCCAGTACTTC. It codes for CASTQGTSGFYQETQYF. Looking up the rest from reference TRBV7-2 and TRBJ2-5 gives the full variable domain: GAGVSQSPSNKVTEKGKDVELRCDPISGHTALYWYRQSLGQGLEFLIYFQGNSAPDKSGLPSDRFSAERTGGSVSTLTIQRTQQEDSAVYLCASTQGTSGFYQETQYFGPGTRLLVL.

The chain combines TRBV6-6 with TRBJ2-5, with D unresolved. The V end lost 0 bases, the J end lost 10 bases, and 6 bases lay between the germline ends. Germline loops: CDR1 MNHNY, CDR2 SVGAGI (reference sequence). CDR3 length: 11 amino acids. The DNA of the CDR3 is TGTGCCAGCAGTTACTCGGAGCACCAGTACTTC. Amino acids: CASSYSEHQYF.

A few counts support this clonotype. The chain recombines TRBV6-1 with TRBJ2-5; no definite D call. The V end lost 9 bases, the J end lost 5 bases, and 16 bases lay between the germline ends. Germline V CDR1 and CDR2: MNHNS, SASEGT. This CDR3 has 13 amino acids. In DNA form, the CDR3 reads TGTGCCAGTTCTCTAATCATCGAGGAGACCCAGTACTTC. It yields the protein CASSLIIEETQYF.